The 32 T cell receptor beta chains listed next were all sequenced from one sample in a study of blood T cell repertoires in COVID-19. The data were produced by immunoSEQ multiplex PCR, yet TCRdb's version contains in-frame clones alone and is incomplete. The sample holds about 75,000 clones; 79% are singletons and the top ten take about 5%. The sequencing input was peripheral blood. The origin of the receptors is an elderly woman with active or convalescent COVID-19.

This chain links TRBV27 with TRBJ2-5; D is unclear. Trimming took 0 bases from V and 2 from J, leaving 4 bases between them. CDR3 length: 13 amino acids. Germline CDR1 reads MNHEY; CDR2 reads SMNVEV (reference sequence). The CDR3 is CASSLSLQETQYF. In DNA, the CDR3 is TGTGCCAGCAGTTTATCGTTACAAGAGACCCAGTACTTC.

CDR3 bases: TGTGCCAGCAGCCCTTATGTCGGACTAAACACTGAAGCTTTCTTT. Translated: CASSPYVGLNTEAFF. This chain connects TRBV28 to TRBJ1-1; unclear D gene. Germline V gene lookup returns CDR1 MDHEN and CDR2 SYDVKM. The CDR3 runs to 15 residues. The V end was cut by 6 bases, the J end by 2 bases, with 16 bases between.

V and J are TRBV7-7 and TRBJ2-1; 11 bases are a match to TRBD2. CDR1 is SSHAT, CDR2 FNYEAQ, per germline (reference sequence). This CDR3 has 15 residues. Trimming took 5 bases from V and 6 from J; bases not matched to a gene: 6. The CDR3 sequence: CASSLLGTSGNEQFF. CDR3 nucleotides: TGTGCCAGCAGCCTCCTCGGGACTAGCGGCAATGAGCAGTTCTTC.

V usage is TRBV3-1 (or the pseudogene TRBV3-2) and J usage is TRBJ2-1, with 9 bases fitting TRBD1. The length of the CDR3 is 15 residues. Trimming took 0 bases from V and 6 from J; bases not matched to a gene: 3. Germline CDR1 is LGHDT and CDR2 is YNNKEL (reference sequence). The CDR3 DNA follows: TGTGCCAGCAGCCAAGAAGGACAGGGGTTCAATGAGCAGTTCTTC. This translates into CASSQEGQGFNEQFF.

This clone was observed a few times. In DNA, the CDR3 is TGCGCCAGCAGCCAAGACCTCCCCAGGGGGAGCTCCTACAATGAGCAGTTCTTC. This translates into CASSQDLPRGSSYNEQFF. The chain carries TRBV4-3 and TRBJ2-1; 7 nucleotides align to TRBD1. The V and J ends lost 0 bases and 0 bases, in that order; junction bases with no gene match: 8. Germline V lookup: CDR1 LGHNA, CDR2 YSLEER. This CDR3 contains 18 residues.

The chain combines TRBV5-6 with TRBJ1-1, with D hard to call. Trimming removed 1 base from V and 0 bases from J, with 7 bases in between. The germline gives CDR1 SGHDT, CDR2 YYEEEE. The CDR3 is made up of 14 amino acids. The CDR3 region has the DNA TGTGCCAGCAGCTTGTTAAACATGAACACTGAAGCTTTCTTT. Its translation: CASSLLNMNTEAFF.

The chain has TRBV6-6 and TRBJ1-1, with D possibly TRBD1 on 6 matching bases. Per germline, CDR1 MNHNY and CDR2 SVGAGI (reference sequence). The CDR3 contains 14 residues. V lost 6 bases and J 11 bases, leaving 22 bases between the germline ends. The CDR3 loop reads CASSPTGIVWGAFF. In nucleotides, the CDR3 is TGTGCCAGCAGCCCAACAGGGATCGTATGGGGGGCTTTCTTT.

The chain combines TRBV5-1 with TRBJ1-1, with D possibly TRBD1 on 5 matching bases. Looked up from germline, CDR1 is SGHRS and CDR2 is YFSETQ. The V gene lost 7 bases and the J gene lost 8 bases, with 21 bases spanning the gap. The CDR3 totals 14 residues. This CDR3 reads CASGPIGASKEAFF. In DNA form, the CDR3 reads TGCGCCAGCGGCCCCATAGGGGCCTCCAAGGAAGCTTTCTTT.

This rearrangement joins TRBV6-4 to TRBJ2-3, with 7 positions matching TRBD1. Trimming at V came to 4 bases and at J to 0 bases, leaving 7 bases not matched to a gene. Per the germline V gene, CDR1 is MRHNA and CDR2 is SNTAGT. This CDR3 is built from 16 residues. The DNA for the CDR3 is TGTGCCAGCAGTGCGAGACAGGGAACTAGCACAGATACGCAGTATTTT. This gives the protein CASSARQGTSTDTQYF.

This clone was seen more than once but under ten times. The rearrangement links TRBV5-4 to TRBJ2-7; 7 bases fit TRBD1. This CDR3 has 15 residues. Germline CDR1 SGHNT, CDR2 YYREEE (reference sequence). The ends lost 1 base at V and 3 bases at J; junction bases unmatched: 7. In nucleotides, the CDR3 is TGTGCCAGCAGCTTGCCGGGACAGTCCATCTACGAGCAGTACTTC. It encodes CASSLPGQSIYEQYF.

The chain carries TRBV5-5 and TRBJ1-4; D is unresolved. Trimming cost V 4 bases and J 3 bases, with 16 bases left between them. The CDR3 runs to 16 residues. Germline V gene sequence: CDR1 SGHKS, CDR2 YYEKEE (reference sequence). The CDR3 DNA follows: TGTGCCAGCAGCCAACGTCTAGTTGCGGCTAATGAAAAACTGTTTTTT. Translating gives CASSQRLVAANEKLFF.

The V call is TRBV5-1, the J call TRBJ1-3; 7 nucleotides line up with TRBD1. V was clipped by 3 bases and J by 8 bases; unmatched bases: 11. The CDR3 sequence is 15 residues long. Germline values: CDR1 SGHRS, CDR2 YFSETQ. The CDR3 bases are TGCGCCAGCAGCTCAGGACAGGCCCGAGGGGACACCATATATTTT. Amino acid sequence: CASSSGQARGDTIYF.

The rearrangement joins TRBV7-8 to TRBJ1-3; D may be TRBD1 (6 bases). The ends were cut back, 1 base at V and 0 bases at J, with 25 bases in the middle. This CDR3 region has 21 residues. Germline values: CDR1 SGHVS, CDR2 FQNEAQ. The CDR3 region is CASSLVSWDINPSHSGNTIYF. The CDR3 bases are TGTGCCAGCAGCTTAGTGTCTTGGGACATCAACCCCTCGCACTCTGGAAACACCATATATTTT.

The J gene is TRBJ2-5, the V gene TRBV29-1; the match to TRBD1 covers 10 bases. V shed 6 bases, J shed 5 bases, and the junction held 6 bases outside the gene matches. Germline V gene sequence: CDR1 SQVTM, CDR2 ANQGSEA. The CDR3 covers 13 residues. CDR3 protein: CSVAGTGAETQYF. DNA of the CDR3: TGCAGCGTCGCCGGGACAGGGGCGGAGACCCAGTACTTC. Variable domain in full (rest from reference TRBV29-1 and TRBJ2-5): SAVISQKPSRDICQRGTSLTIQCQVDSQVTMMFWYRQQPGQSLTLIATANQGSEATYESGFVIDKFPISRPNLTFSTLTVSNMSPEDSSIYLCSVAGTGAETQYFGPGTRLLVL.

The gene calls are TRBV4-2 and TRBJ2-1, with TRBD2 matching 11 bases. Germline V CDR1 and CDR2: LGHNA, YNFKEQ. This CDR3 is built from 16 residues. Trimming removed 5 bases from V and 4 bases from J; junction bases left unmatched: 7. The CDR3: CASSAQTSGIYNEQFF. CDR3 DNA sequence: TGTGCCAGCAGCGCACAGACTAGCGGGATTTACAATGAGCAGTTCTTC.

The sample holds a few counts of this clone. The V call is TRBV4-3, the J call TRBJ2-2; unclear D gene. V was trimmed by 0 bases and J by 4 bases, leaving 3 bases between them. Germline CDR1 and CDR2: LGHNA and YSLEER. The CDR3 is 13 amino acids. CDR3: CASSQESTGELFF. CDR3 DNA sequence: TGCGCCAGCAGCCAAGAGAGCACCGGGGAGCTGTTTTTT.

This sequence joins TRBV14 and TRBJ2-5, with 9 bases aligning to TRBD2. Germline CDR1 is SGHDN and CDR2 is FVKESK. Unmatched junction bases numbered 8, after V lost 5 bases and J lost 1 base. This CDR3 has 16 amino acids. CDR3 in DNA: TGTGCCAGCAGCGGCTTGAGGCGGGGGGGCCAAGAGACCCAGTACTTC. Amino acids: CASSGLRRGGQETQYF.

The chain carries TRBV2 and TRBJ2-4; TRBD2 matches at 8 bases. From germline, CDR1 is SNHLY and CDR2 FYNNEI. J gave up 1 base and V 6 bases, and 2 bases lay outside the gene matches. CDR3 length: 14 amino acids. This CDR3 is CASSGGAAKNIQYF. The CDR3 region has the DNA TGTGCCAGCAGCGGGGGGGCGGCCAAAAACATTCAGTACTTC.

The J gene is TRBJ2-1, the V gene TRBV5-6; a possible D gene is TRBD2 (7 bases). Trimming took off 5 bases at V and 8 bases at J, with 17 bases between the two ends. Germline CDR1 SGHDT, CDR2 YYEEEE. The CDR3 is made up of 14 amino acids. CDR3 in amino acids: CASSTRGGSDEQFF. The DNA of the CDR3 is TGTGCCAGCAGTACCCGCGGGGGCAGCGATGAGCAGTTCTTC.

V usage is TRBV5-4 and J usage is TRBJ2-3, with TRBD2 matching over 8 bases. CDR3 length equals 16 residues. Germline CDR1 is SGHNT and CDR2 is YYREEE (reference sequence). V lost 1 base, J lost 6 bases, and 10 bases stayed unmatched. In DNA form, the CDR3 reads TGTGCCAGCAGCTTGATAGGTCGGGAGGGCCTTGATACGCAGTATTTT. Protein sequence: CASSLIGREGLDTQYF.

The rearrangement links TRBV28 to TRBJ2-5; TRBD1 might be the D (6 bases). V was clipped by 3 bases and J by 4 bases, with 21 bases between them. Germline loops: CDR1 MDHEN, CDR2 SYDVKM. CDR3 length: 17 residues. CDR3 region: CASSFGGGRMLVETQYF. DNA for the CDR3: TGTGCCAGCAGTTTTGGGGGCGGCCGGATGCTGGTAGAGACCCAGTACTTC.

The chain has TRBV11-2 and TRBJ2-7; 9 nucleotides agree with TRBD2. The J segment lost 3 bases and the V segment lost 6 bases, leaving 15 bases of the junction unmatched. The CDR3 has 17 amino acids. The germline V gene encodes CDR1 SGHAT and CDR2 FQNNGV. The CDR3 sequence: CASSHKGSAGGLYEQYF. Here the CDR3 DNA reads TGTGCCAGCAGTCACAAGGGGAGCGCGGGGGGGCTCTACGAGCAGTACTTC.

The chain has TRBV30 and TRBJ1-2; D not resolved. The CDR3 contains 11 residues. V was pared by 5 bases and J by 8 bases, with 12 bases between. Germline loops: CDR1 GTSNPN, CDR2 SVGIG (reference sequence). The chain's CDR3 is CAWGLLRGYTF. DNA of the CDR3: TGTGCCTGGGGGCTGCTGAGGGGCTACACCTTC.

This sequence joins TRBV6-5 and TRBJ2-4; TRBD1 agrees at 7 bases. Trimming cost V 6 bases and J 3 bases; bases outside gene matches: 5. Germline CDR1 reads MNHEY; CDR2 reads SVGAGI. The CDR3 spans 14 residues. CDR3 amino acids: CASSRDRDKNIQYF. CDR3 DNA sequence: TGTGCCAGCAGCCGAGACAGGGACAAAAACATTCAGTACTTC.

The chain couples TRBV5-1 to TRBJ2-4; TRBD1 agrees at 7 bases. Germline trimming cut 4 bases from V and 4 bases from J; bases unmatched to any gene: 5. CDR3 size: 14 residues. CDR1 and CDR2 from the germline V gene are SGHRS and YFSETQ. CDR3 sequence reads: CASSRDSEKNIQYF. In DNA, the CDR3 is TGCGCCAGCAGCCGGGACAGCGAGAAAAACATTCAGTACTTC.

This clone was counted a few times. The V and J genes are TRBV27 and TRBJ1-1; D perhaps matches TRBD1 (6 bases). Germline V gives CDR1 MNHEY, CDR2 SMNVEV (reference sequence). The CDR3 loop spans 14 amino acids. V dropped 6 bases and J dropped 1 base, with 12 bases sitting between them. CDR3 protein: CASRPGHWNTEAFF. For the CDR3, the DNA is TGTGCCAGCAGGCCGGGACACTGGAACACTGAAGCTTTCTTT.

This chain uses TRBV5-4 with TRBJ1-6; D may be TRBD1 (6 bases). CDR1 SGHNT and CDR2 YYREEE come from the germline V gene (reference sequence). The ends were cut back, 2 bases at V and 6 bases at J, with 9 bases in the middle. The CDR3 is 14 amino acids. The CDR3 loop is CASSLGQPNSPLHF. CDR3 coding DNA: TGTGCCAGCAGCTTAGGACAGCCTAATTCACCCCTCCACTTT.

The chain couples TRBV18 to TRBJ1-4; D gene ambiguous. Germline V gene sequence: CDR1 KGHSH, CDR2 LQKENI. V was shortened by 3 bases and J by 6 bases, with 11 bases between the two germline ends. This CDR3 contains 14 residues. CDR3 DNA sequence: TGTGCCAGCTCACCTCCCGAGGTCCATGAAAAACTGTTTTTT. Residues: CASSPPEVHEKLFF.

V is TRBV7-2 and J is TRBJ2-7; tentatively, D is TRBD2 (5 bases). The V end lost 5 bases, the J end lost 6 bases, and 11 bases lay between the germline ends. Germline lookup yields CDR1 SGHTA and CDR2 FQGNSA. The CDR3 is 12 amino acids. The CDR3 nucleotides are TGTGCCAGCAGCCACCTCGCGGGCGAGCAGTACTTC. Encoded protein: CASSHLAGEQYF. Complete variable domain (other parts from reference TRBV7-2 and TRBJ2-7): GAGVSQSPSNKVTEKGKDVELRCDPISGHTALYWYRQSLGQGLEFLIYFQGNSAPDKSGLPSDRFSAERTGGSVSTLTIQRTQQEDSAVYLCASSHLAGEQYFGPGTRLTVT.

The chain carries TRBV5-1 and TRBJ2-1; perhaps TRBD1 as D (5 bases). V lost 0 bases to trimming and J lost 2 bases, with 12 bases between them. Germline CDR1 is SGHRS and CDR2 is YFSETQ. This CDR3 comprises 16 residues. In DNA, the CDR3 is TGCGCCAGCAGCTTGGGCATAGACAGCCCCTACAATGAGCAGTTCTTC. It codes for CASSLGIDSPYNEQFF.

The rearrangement links TRBV2 to TRBJ1-1, with D possibly matching TRBD1 (6 bases). The V gene lost 1 base and the J gene lost 4 bases, with 22 bases spanning the gap. CDR3 length: 18 residues. CDR1 SNHLY and CDR2 FYNNEI come from the germline V gene. The CDR3 nucleotides are TGTGCCAGCAGTGAAGGCCGGTCGGCAAGGAGAGGGGGCACTGAAGCTTTCTTT. Amino acid sequence: CASSEGRSARRGGTEAFF.

This clone was recorded only once. The rearrangement links TRBV5-1 to TRBJ1-6; 7 bases match TRBD1. V lost 0 bases to trimming and J lost 7 bases; unmatched junction nucleotides: 4. Germline CDR1 and CDR2: SGHRS and YFSETQ. The CDR3 length is 15 residues. CDR3 sequence: CASSLEGQRNSPLHF. In DNA, the CDR3 is TGCGCCAGCAGCTTGGAGGGACAGAGGAATTCACCCCTCCACTTT. Filled out from reference TRBV5-1 and TRBJ1-6, the complete variable domain reads KAGVTQTPRYLIKTRGQQVTLSCSPISGHRSVSWYQQTPGQGLQFLFEYFSETQRNKGNFPGRFSGRQFSNSRSEMNVSTLELGDSALYLCASSLEGQRNSPLHFGNGTRLTVT.